A single sample gave rise to the 2 T cell receptor beta chains below, sequenced in a study of CD8 T cells in Susac syndrome. When the RNA was reverse transcribed, random hexamers were used with an input of about 0.5 to 1 ug. TCRdb called the immunoSEQ multiplex PCR reads again in MiXCR, with one record for every CDR3 protein. The sample includes hundreds of thousands of distinct CDR3 sequences, 90% to 96% seen only once; the top ten take about 0.095%. Sequenced material: CD4+ T cells from PBMCs. The receptor set was obtained from a human donor with Susac syndrome.

The rearrangement links TRBV28 to TRBJ2-5, with D perhaps TRBD2 (5 bases). The germline gives CDR1 MDHEN, CDR2 SYDVKM. The V end lost 4 bases, the J end lost 5 bases, and 17 bases lay between the germline ends. This CDR3 has 15 residues. CDR3 amino acids: CASSSRTHSGETQYF. As DNA, the CDR3 is TGTGCCAGCAGTTCCCGGACTCATTCGGGGGAGACCCAGTACTTC.

The chain combines TRBV5-1 with TRBJ2-7; the D call may be TRBD1 or TRBD2 (5 bases each). V dropped 4 bases and J dropped 3 bases, with 20 bases sitting between them. This CDR3 is 16 amino acids long. Germline V gene data show CDR1 as SGHRS and CDR2 as YFSETQ. The CDR3 region has the DNA TGCGCCAGCAGCCCCTTGATGAGGGGTTCACTCTACGAGCAGTACTTC. It is translated as CASSPLMRGSLYEQYF. The variable domain in full, with the rest retrieved from reference TRBV5-1 and TRBJ2-7, is KAGVTQTPRYLIKTRGQQVTLSCSPISGHRSVSWYQQTPGQGLQFLFEYFSETQRNKGNFPGRFSGRQFSNSRSEMNVSTLELGDSALYLCASSPLMRGSLYEQYFGPGTRLTVT.